This TCR beta chain was captured in a study of blood T cells in healthy people across ages (dated by TCRdb to about 2015). Describing the broader study: In model experiments, template switching captured about one uniquely barcoded TCR beta cDNA molecule for every two T cells. To track age-related changes in TCR beta repertoire diversity, the study relied on deep sequencing normalized with unique cDNA molecular identifiers. Four age groups were formed from the donors: young (average approximately 17 years), middle-aged (approximately 41), aged (roughly 59) and long-lived (more than 75). Donors of different ages were randomly distributed across sequencing lanes to avoid experimental bias. Two additional independent replicas of 1 million unique cDNA reads from the same blood draw were analyzed for two donors (one aged 18 to 29 and one aged 80 or older). Summary of the overall study and its limitations: Estimates of total diversity based on one million sequenced T cells were considered lower bounds and underestimates. Observed TCR beta diversity correlated strongly with the percentage of naive T cells measured by flow cytometry. Because profiling used bulk unsorted PBMCs, naive and antigen-experienced compartments could not be compared conclusively. The long-lived group showed more naive CD4+ T cells, fewer expanded clones and increased TCR diversity than the aged group, suggesting age selection. As age increased, observed TCR beta diversity per million T cells dropped in a roughly linear way, and a significant reduction was already evident by age around 41. Because the CMV infection status of the donors was unknown, age-related changes in expanded clonotypes may potentially have been confounded.

To prepare the library, 5' RACE was applied. The sequencing machine was an Illumina HiSeq 2500. A second PCR of roughly 7 to 11 cycles was performed with a sample-barcoded 5' primer and a J-beta primer mix. Each TCR beta cDNA molecule received a unique molecular identifier from a template-switch 5' adaptor carrying 12 random nucleotides. Each sample yielded at least 3 million CDR3-containing paired-end reads. First-strand cDNA synthesis was performed from all RNA using the Mint cDNA synthesis kit, with priming by a TRBC-specific oligonucleotide. After uracil-DNA glycosylase treatment, a first 18-cycle PCR used universal primers M1SS and BC2_uni_R on all cDNA. The authors processed their data as follows. Normalization of each sample was performed by random selection of 1 million high-quality reads, each carrying a distinct molecular identifier. Reads sharing molecular identifiers were discarded rather than binned into consensus sequences. CDR3 identification, clonotype clustering and error correction used MiTCR with a Q25 quality threshold and the strictest error-elimination algorithm. Lower-bound total TCR beta diversity was estimated with a nonparametric unseen species model using Euler transformation. TCRdb took the public reads, trimmed them with fastp at Q25, ran MiXCR for clone calling and kept in-frame beta chains. Rows are combined by CDR3 protein, so each entry shows the most common genes and DNA. The authors' filters were not applied to this entry. A total of hundreds of thousands of distinct CDR3 sequences appear in this sample, roughly 26% of them only once. The ten largest clones represent 15% to 20% of the sample.

CDR1 and CDR2 are read off the germline V gene as SGHRS and YFSETQ. There are 15 amino acids in the CDR3, from cysteine to phenylalanine inclusive. Just CDR3 DNA is preserved here, 45 bases in frame from base 1. Donors were about 36 systemically healthy Caucasian individuals from Russia aged roughly 6 to 95 years. Each donor gave 9.5 to 10 milliliters of peripheral blood, drawn into EDTA-treated Vacutainer tubes. PBMCs were isolated by Ficoll-Paque density-gradient centrifugation, with at least 7 million obtained per sample. Total RNA, at least 6 micrograms per sample, was extracted from PBMCs with Trizol reagent. The percentages of naive CD45RAhigh/CD27high T cells were determined by flow cytometry on a PBMC aliquot from every donor. Concerning this clonotype: Its antigen is not yet known. Being one base from a much bigger clone, this may be a read error.

The sample consisted of blood. The sequence joins TRBV5-1 to TRBJ2-7, with TRBD1 identical over 10 junction bases. This receptor was identified in a woman of 80 years or more in good health. In nucleotides, the sequence is TGCGCCAGCAGGACAGGGGGCCCTCTCTCCTACGGGCAGTACTTC. Protein translation: CASRTGGPLSYGQYF.